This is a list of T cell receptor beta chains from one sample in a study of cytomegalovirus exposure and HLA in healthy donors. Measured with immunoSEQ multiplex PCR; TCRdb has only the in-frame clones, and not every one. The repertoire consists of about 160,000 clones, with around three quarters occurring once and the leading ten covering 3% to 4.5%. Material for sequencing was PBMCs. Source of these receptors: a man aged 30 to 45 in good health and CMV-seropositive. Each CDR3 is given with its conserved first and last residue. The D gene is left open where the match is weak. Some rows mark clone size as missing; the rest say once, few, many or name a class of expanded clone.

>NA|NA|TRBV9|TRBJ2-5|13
CASSAGDYETQYF
TGTGCCAGCAGCGCAGGGGATTATGAGACCCAGTACTTC
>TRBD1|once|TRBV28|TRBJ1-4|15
CASSLVQGAVEKLFF
TGTGCCAGCAGTCTAGTACAGGGGGCGGTTGAAAAACTGTTTTTT
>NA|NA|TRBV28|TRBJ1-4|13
CASSIDSNEKLFF
TGTGCCAGCAGTATAGACTCTAATGAAAAACTGTTTTTT
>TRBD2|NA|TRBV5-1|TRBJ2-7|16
CASSLEASGGTYEQYF
TGCGCCAGCAGCTTGGAGGCTAGCGGGGGGACCTACGAGCAGTACTTC
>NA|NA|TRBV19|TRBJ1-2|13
CASSIGSTDGYTF
TGTGCCAGTAGTATCGGGTCCACCGATGGCTACACCTTC
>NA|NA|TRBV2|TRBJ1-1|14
CASSAKQGGTEAFF
TGTGCCAGCAGTGCGAAACAGGGAGGGACTGAAGCTTTCTTT
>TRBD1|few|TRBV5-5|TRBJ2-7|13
CASSPDRVGEQYF
TGTGCCAGCAGTCCTGACAGGGTAGGCGAGCAGTACTTC
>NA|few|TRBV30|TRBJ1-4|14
CACTLGGGGEKLFF
TGTGCCTGCACCCTGGGGGGGGGAGGCGAAAAACTGTTTTTT
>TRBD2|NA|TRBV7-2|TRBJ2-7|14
CASSWAGTSPEQYF
TGTGCCAGCAGCTGGGCCGGGACTAGCCCCGAGCAGTACTTC
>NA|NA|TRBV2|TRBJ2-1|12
CASRPRGNEQFF
TGTGCCAGCAGACCTCGCGGCAATGAGCAGTTCTTC
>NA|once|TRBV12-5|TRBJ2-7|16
CASASFLGQIAYEQYF
TGTGCTAGTGCCTCATTTTTAGGACAGATAGCCTACGAGCAGTACTTC
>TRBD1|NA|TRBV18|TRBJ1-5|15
CASSDTGGGNQPQHF
TGTGCCAGCTCAGATACAGGGGGCGGCAATCAGCCCCAGCATTTT
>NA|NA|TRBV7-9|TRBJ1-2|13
CASNIQGNYGYTF
TGTGCCAGCAACATACAGGGCAACTATGGCTACACCTTC
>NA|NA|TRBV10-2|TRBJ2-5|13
CASRRGYQETQYF
TGCGCCAGCAGGCGAGGCTACCAAGAGACCCAGTACTTC
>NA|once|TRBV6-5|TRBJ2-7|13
CASRLLSSYEQYF
TGTGCCAGCCGCCTCCTAAGCTCCTACGAGCAGTACTTC
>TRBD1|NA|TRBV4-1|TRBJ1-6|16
CASSQGEVGGGSPLHF
TGCGCCAGCAGCCAAGGAGAGGTAGGGGGCGGTTCACCCCTCCACTTT
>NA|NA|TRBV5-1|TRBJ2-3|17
CASSLAEGASSTDTQYF
TGCGCCAGCAGCTTGGCCGAAGGAGCTTCTAGCACAGATACGCAGTATTTT
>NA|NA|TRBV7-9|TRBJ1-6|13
CASSLQGRAPLHF
TGTGCCAGCAGCTTACAGGGAAGAGCACCCCTCCACTTT
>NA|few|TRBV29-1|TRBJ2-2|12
CSVVGTLGELFF
TGCAGCGTCGTTGGGACTCTTGGGGAGCTGTTTTTT
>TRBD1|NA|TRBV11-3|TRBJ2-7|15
CASSSPGTGVNEQYF
TGTGCCAGCAGTTCACCCGGGACAGGGGTAAACGAGCAGTACTTC